Included here is one TCR beta chain sequence, with context. Germline V gives CDR1 MDHEN, CDR2 SYDVKM. Trimming pared 4 bases from V and 5 bases from J, leaving 20 bases between. The CDR3 has 16 residues. The repertoire was sequenced with immunoSEQ multiplex PCR; TCRdb's copy has only in-frame clones and lacks some. The sample holds 8,500 to 13,000 clones, around 86% seen once. The sample comes from a study of CD4 T cells in relation to SARS-CoV-2 and coronaviruses. The chain couples TRBV28 to TRBJ2-5; no clear D. Sequenced: naive CD4+ T cells from PBMCs. Subset of the sample: naive CD4+ T cells isolated by negative enrichment. This receptor was identified in an adult with COVID-19. The CDR3 DNA is TGTGCCAGCAGTTCGTTCCTAGGGCCCCCAAGGGAGACCCAGTACTTC. It specifies CASSSFLGPPRETQYF.